Each of the 17 T cell receptor beta chains below was sequenced from the same sample in a study of blood T cell repertoires in COVID-19. Using immunoSEQ multiplex PCR, the repertoire was profiled, and TCRdb retains in-frame clones only, with some absent. Among 70,000 to 90,000 clones listed, 84% were seen once. Sequenced sample: peripheral blood. Every receptor here comes from a human donor in a cohort sampled during active COVID-19.

The chain combines TRBV14 with TRBJ1-1; 9 bases are a match to TRBD1. The junction had 6 bases not matched to a gene; V was cut back by 2 bases and J by 5 bases. CDR3 size: 15 residues. CDR1 SGHDN and CDR2 FVKESK come from the germline V gene. The DNA for the CDR3 is TGTGCCAGCAGCCAACCGGGACAGGGATTTACTGAAGCTTTCTTT. It specifies CASSQPGQGFTEAFF.

The rearrangement uses TRBV3-1 (or the pseudogene TRBV3-2) and TRBJ2-5; D is uncertain. V shed 3 bases and J shed 12 bases, with 14 bases lying between them. The CDR3 extends over 12 amino acids. The germline gives CDR1 LGHDT, CDR2 YNNKEL (reference sequence). In DNA, the CDR3 is TGTGCCAGCAGCCATGTAGATACCGAGAAGTACTTC. Translating gives CASSHVDTEKYF.

This chain uses TRBV9 with TRBJ1-6; D perhaps matches TRBD1 (5 bases). The CDR3 runs 16 residues. V was clipped by 0 bases and J by 6 bases, with 13 bases between them. Looked up from germline, CDR1 is SGDLS and CDR2 is YYNGEE. The DNA for the CDR3 is TGTGCCAGCAGCGTAGCTTCTCAGGGCAGTAATTCACCCCTCCACTTT. Translated: CASSVASQGSNSPLHF.

V gene TRBV6-5 combines with J gene TRBJ1-1; D gene ambiguous. CDR1 MNHEY and CDR2 SVGAGI come from the germline V gene. Trimming stripped 8 bases from V and 1 base from J, with 14 bases between. The CDR3 totals 14 residues. The CDR3 DNA reads as TGTGCCAGCGGACGCCCGGGAGGGAACACTGAAGCTTTCTTT. Translating gives CASGRPGGNTEAFF.

J is TRBJ2-5 and V is TRBV2; 12 bases are a match to TRBD2. The CDR3 is 14 amino acids. Per germline, CDR1 SNHLY and CDR2 FYNNEI. J gave up 4 bases and V 7 bases, and 4 bases lay outside the gene matches. The CDR3 reads CASTPSGRGETQYF. In nucleotides, the CDR3 is TGTGCCAGCACCCCTAGCGGGAGGGGAGAGACCCAGTACTTC.

The chain is built from TRBV5-1 and TRBJ2-6; TRBD1 aligns across 9 bases. CDR1 and CDR2 (germline): SGHRS, YFSETQ. The CDR3 loop spans 15 amino acids. The V segment lost 4 bases and the J segment 3 bases; nucleotides outside the gene matches: 2. CDR3 coding DNA: TGCGCCAGCAGCCCGACAGGGGGTGGGGCCAACGTCCTGACTTTC. This sequence encodes CASSPTGGGANVLTF.

This chain links TRBV7-9 with TRBJ1-4; TRBD1 agrees at 10 bases. The CDR3 consists of 15 residues. The trim removed 4 bases at V and 8 bases at J, leaving 7 bases unmatched. Germline-derived CDR1 and CDR2 are SEHNR and FQNEAQ (reference sequence). Here the CDR3 reads CASSYRQGADEKLFF. CDR3 nucleotide sequence: TGTGCCAGCAGCTACCGACAGGGGGCGGACGAAAAACTGTTTTTT.

This clone was detected only once. The V and J genes are TRBV27 and TRBJ1-5; 7 bases line up with TRBD1. The CDR3 has 14 amino acids. Germline CDR1 and CDR2: MNHEY and SMNVEV (reference sequence). V lost 2 bases, J lost 7 bases, and 5 bases stayed unmatched. CDR3 residues: CASSLQGVDQPQHF. In DNA, the CDR3 is TGTGCCAGCAGTTTACAGGGGGTCGACCAGCCCCAGCATTTT.

Notes on this clone: Relative to the germline gene, one junction end is altered; a read error may explain this. The chain joins TRBV7-7 to TRBJ2-1; 12 bases match TRBD2. The germline gives CDR1 SSHAT, CDR2 FNYEAQ (reference sequence). The CDR3 is 15 amino acids. The CDR3 is CASSPGLAGTNEQFF. The CDR3 nucleotides are TGTGCTAGCAGCCCAGGACTAGCGGGAACGAATGAGCAGTTCTTC.

The chain uses TRBV5-1 and TRBJ2-1; 10 bases are shared with TRBD2. The CDR3 is made up of 16 amino acids. V lost 4 bases, J lost 5 bases, and 9 bases stayed unmatched. Germline CDR1 SGHRS, CDR2 YFSETQ. The CDR3 loop is CASSQRAGGYNNEQFF. The CDR3 DNA is TGCGCCAGCAGCCAAAGAGCGGGAGGGTATAACAATGAGCAGTTCTTC.

V gene TRBV5-4 combines with J gene TRBJ2-7; D possibly corresponds to TRBD1 (7 bases). Trimming removed 4 bases from V and 5 bases from J, with 19 bases in between. CDR1 is SGHNT, CDR2 YYREEE, per germline (reference sequence). This CDR3 contains 15 residues. CDR3 nucleotides: TGTGCCAGCAGCCCAAACAGGGGACTTATCCACGAGCAGTACTTC. Encoded protein: CASSPNRGLIHEQYF.

The J gene is TRBJ2-7, the V gene TRBV4-1; D is uncertain. The CDR3 runs to 13 residues. The germline gives CDR1 MGHRA, CDR2 YSYEKL. The V and J ends lost 0 bases and 9 bases respectively, with 12 bases between them. The CDR3 here is CASSQDVGWAQYF. The CDR3 DNA sequence: TGCGCCAGCAGCCAAGATGTGGGTTGGGCGCAGTACTTC.

The chain employs TRBV5-1 and TRBJ2-5; 8 bases map to TRBD2. The CDR3 extends over 15 amino acids. V was pared by 4 bases and J by 1 base, with 6 bases of the junction left unmatched. Germline V gene data show CDR1 as SGHRS and CDR2 as YFSETQ. The CDR3 protein is CASSPAGLAQETQYF. As DNA, the CDR3 is TGCGCCAGCAGCCCCGCCGGACTAGCCCAAGAGACCCAGTACTTC.

This clone has only one observation. The chain couples TRBV9 to TRBJ2-3; TRBD1 agrees at 7 bases. The CDR3 totals 16 residues. The junction had 6 bases not matched to a gene; V was cut back by 0 bases and J by 2 bases. CDR1 and CDR2 (germline): SGDLS, YYNGEE. In nucleotides, the CDR3 is TGTGCCAGCAGCGTAGAAGGGGACAGTCCCACAGATACGCAGTATTTT. It yields the protein CASSVEGDSPTDTQYF.

The chain uses TRBV20-1 and TRBJ1-2; TRBD1 aligns across 7 bases. The CDR3 consists of 12 residues. J was trimmed by 8 bases and V by 3 bases; bases with no gene match: 6. Germline values: CDR1 DFQATT, CDR2 SNEGSKA (reference sequence). The CDR3 DNA is TGCAGTGCTAGTCCCGACAGGGTCGGCTACACCTTC. Translating it yields CSASPDRVGYTF.

J is TRBJ1-5 and V is TRBV19; 7 bases map to TRBD1. Germline CDR1 LNHDA, CDR2 SQIVND (reference sequence). The CDR3 spans 17 residues. The V segment lost 9 bases and the J segment 3 bases; nucleotides outside the gene matches: 17. CDR3 amino acids: CASVGTAAPGFNQPQHF. The CDR3 bases are TGTGCCAGCGTTGGGACAGCGGCACCAGGTTTCAATCAGCCCCAGCATTTT.

The V and J genes are TRBV24-1 and TRBJ2-5; tentatively, D is TRBD2 (5 bases). The CDR3 is 15 residues long. The ends were cut back, 3 bases at V and 4 bases at J, with 14 bases in the middle. Germline CDR1 is KGHDR and CDR2 is SFDVKD. The CDR3 here is CATSDARGTGETQYF. As DNA, the CDR3 is TGTGCCACCAGTGATGCCCGGGGAACTGGAGAGACCCAGTACTTC.